The 8 T cell receptor beta chains below were found in one sample sequenced in a study of Graves' ophthalmopathy and Graves' hyperthyroidism. RNA transcripts were the template, and TCR beta CDR3 regions were amplified from them. The library came from an HTBI-primed first-round RT-PCR and a second-round multiplex PCR. TCRdb ran MiXCR on the multiplex PCR reads and lists one entry per CDR3 protein. The sample carries 40,000 to 50,000 distinct CDR3 sequences, about 50% recorded once. Sequenced input: peripheral blood. The receptors derive from an adult man with Graves' ophthalmopathy.

This clonotype was seen ten or more times. The chain is built from TRBV5-1 and TRBJ1-1; D is possibly TRBD1 (5 bases). Trimming pared 4 bases from V and 4 bases from J, leaving 17 bases between. Germline CDR1 reads SGHRS; CDR2 reads YFSETQ. This CDR3 spans 15 amino acids. The CDR3 loop reads CASSPVGQGGTEAFF. The CDR3 coding sequence is TGCGCCAGCAGCCCGGTAGGGCAGGGAGGCACTGAAGCTTTCTTT.

The chain couples TRBV5-1 to TRBJ1-6; 8 nucleotides line up with TRBD1. The J segment lost 10 bases and the V segment lost 2 bases, leaving 11 bases of the junction unmatched. This CDR3 has 16 amino acids. CDR1 is SGHRS, CDR2 YFSETQ, per germline. CDR3 bases: TGCGCCAGCAGCTTAAGTTTCAGGGGGCTGAGCTCACCCCTCCACTTT. Amino acids: CASSLSFRGLSSPLHF.

The chain joins TRBV7-9 to TRBJ1-4, with D possibly matching TRBD1 (6 bases). Trimming removed 4 bases at V and 12 bases at J, with 18 bases between. CDR1 is SEHNR and CDR2 is FQNEAQ in the germline V gene (reference sequence). The CDR3 covers 14 residues. DNA of the CDR3: TGTGCCAGCAGCTATACAGGGTCCGAACGAGAACTGTTTTTT. Translation gives CASSYTGSERELFF.

The rearrangement joins TRBV7-2 to TRBJ2-7, with D maybe TRBD2 (7 bases). V was cut by 6 bases and J by 0 bases, with 12 bases left in between. There are 14 residues in the CDR3. Germline CDR1 SGHTA, CDR2 FQGNSA. CDR3 region: CASRGGASSYEQYF. Written as DNA, the CDR3 is TGTGCCAGCAGAGGGGGGGCCAGCTCCTACGAGCAGTACTTC.

J is TRBJ1-1 and V is TRBV12-3 or TRBV12-4; D not resolved. The CDR3 runs 12 residues. V was cut by 4 bases and J by 7 bases, with 10 bases left in between. This CDR3 reads CASSSTPREAFF. DNA for the CDR3: TGTGCCAGCAGTTCCACTCCGCGTGAAGCTTTCTTT.

This clonotype was detected only once. V usage is TRBV7-3 and J usage is TRBJ2-7; 10 nucleotides match TRBD1. Trimming removed 1 base from V and 5 bases from J; junction bases left unmatched: 8. The CDR3 is made up of 16 amino acids. Germline V gene lookup returns CDR1 SGHTA and CDR2 FQGTGA. The CDR3 DNA follows: TGTGCCAGCAGCTTAATGACAGGGGGCCTGAACCACGAGCAGTACGTC. Translated, it gives CASSLMTGGLNHEQYV.

This clonotype was seen only a few times. The chain is built from TRBV6-5 and TRBJ2-3; the match to TRBD2 covers 12 bases. CDR3 length equals 14 residues. Germline V CDR1 and CDR2: MNHEY, SVGAGI. Unmatched junction bases numbered 4, after V lost 8 bases and J lost 4 bases. The CDR3 protein is CASSSSGGADTQYF. DNA of the CDR3: TGTGCCAGCTCCTCTAGCGGGGGGGCAGATACGCAGTATTTT.

This clonotype was observed many times. The chain links TRBV6-2 or TRBV6-3 to TRBJ2-2, with D perhaps matching TRBD1 (5 bases). The ends were cut back, 5 bases at V and 3 bases at J, with 13 bases in the middle. Germline values: CDR1 MNHEY, CDR2 SVGEGT. The CDR3 is 15 residues long. The CDR3 DNA sequence: TGTGCCAGCAGTCTGGTGGGGCCCGACACCGGGGAGCTGTTTTTT. Its translation: CASSLVGPDTGELFF.